This T cell receptor beta chain was obtained from a study of T cell responses to AZD1222 COVID-19 vaccine. Study as a whole: Analyses pooled second doses at about 4 or about 12 weeks.

Trimming pared 3 bases from V and 3 bases from J, leaving 15 bases between. This CDR3 has 15 residues. From germline, CDR1 is LNHDA and CDR2 SQIVND (reference sequence). A remark on this clone: The antigen is not known.

Profiling relied on immunoSEQ multiplex PCR, and the TCRdb table lists in-frame clones only, not all of them. The table lists approximately 170,000 clones, 85% to 90% of them singletons. Study results and caveats: Repertoires were obtained only post-peak T cell response. Spike-specific TCRs gained breadth and depth after people received two AZD1222 doses. Across the whole spike, CD4 TCRs peaked at regions 160-218 and 743-854.

The TCR comes from an adult in good health. Sample: peripheral blood, taken on day 0 of AZD1222 vaccination. The chain has TRBV19 and TRBJ2-7, with unresolved D. The CDR3, as DNA: TGTGCCAGTAGTATGCTGGGCCAAGCGTTCTACGAGCAGTACTTC. As protein: CASSMLGQAFYEQYF.